This T cell receptor beta chain was captured by sequencing in a study of breast tumors, draining lymph nodes, adjacent tissues. TCRdb ran MiXCR on the multiplex PCR reads and lists one entry per CDR3 protein. The data hold 100,000 to 150,000 distinct CDR3 sequences, with approximately 20% observed a single time. This clonotype was found many times. This CDR3 contains 12 residues. The ends were cut back, 0 bases at V and 2 bases at J, with 2 bases in the middle. Germline lookup yields CDR1 SQVTM and CDR2 ANQGSEA. Samples came from axillary lymph nodes draining the breast cancer. The TCR was taken from a female donor with breast cancer. Some clones in this sample may be carry-over from other donors' samples. V is TRBV29-1 and J is TRBJ1-3; D uncertain. Sequencing input: axillary lymph node tissue. The CDR3 DNA is TGCAGCGTTGAAGACCCTGGAAACACCATATATTTT. As protein: CSVEDPGNTIYF.